One and the same sample provided the 20 T cell receptor beta chains below, sequenced in a study of T cell responses to AZD1222 COVID-19 vaccine. Measured with immunoSEQ multiplex PCR; TCRdb has only the in-frame clones, and not every one. The top ten clones hold 2.8% of a sample with 75,000 to 95,000 clones, roughly nine tenths of them seen once. This sample comprised peripheral blood, obtained on day 0 of MenACWY control vaccination. All receptors derive from an adult in good health.

V gene TRBV12-2 combines with J gene TRBJ1-6; the D call TRBD1 from the table was never checked on the DNA. TRBV12-2 counts as a pseudogene. The length of the CDR3 is 17 residues. Written as DNA, the CDR3 is TGTGCAAGTCGCCTCAAGGGCTCCAGGGAATATAATTCACCCCTCCACTTT. Translation: CASRLKGSREYNSPLHF.

The V call is TRBV9, the J call TRBJ1-1; no reliable D call. Germline-derived CDR1 and CDR2 are SGDLS and YYNGEE. The CDR3 spans 13 residues. V lost 4 bases to trimming and J lost 5 bases, with 12 bases between them. This CDR3 is CASSPGLSTEAFF. The CDR3 nucleotides are TGTGCCAGCAGCCCCGGACTGTCAACTGAAGCTTTCTTT. Using reference TRBV9 and TRBJ1-1 for the parts outside the CDR3, the full variable domain is DSGVTQTPKHLITATGQRVTLRCSPRSGDLSVYWYQQSLDQGLQFLIQYYNGEERAKGNILERFSAQQFPDLHSELNLSSLELGDSALYFCASSPGLSTEAFFGQGTRLTVV.

The chain combines TRBV11-3 with TRBJ2-3, with D possibly matching TRBD1 (7 bases). The CDR3 has 15 amino acids. With 2 bases removed from V and 3 bases from J, the gap between germline ends came to 12 bases. The germline CDR1 and CDR2 sequences are SGHNT and YENEEA. The CDR3 reads CASSLRGDSTDTQYF. In DNA form, the CDR3 reads TGTGCCAGCAGCTTAAGGGGGGACAGTACAGATACGCAGTATTTT.

The chain links TRBV7-8 to TRBJ2-1; D may be TRBD1 (6 bases). Per the germline V gene, CDR1 is SGHVS and CDR2 is FQNEAQ. V was cut by 6 bases and J by 3 bases, with 15 bases left in between. The CDR3 loop spans 15 amino acids. This CDR3 is CASRPPGAFYNEQFF. The CDR3 region has the DNA TGTGCCAGCAGACCCCCAGGGGCCTTCTACAATGAGCAGTTCTTC.

This rearrangement joins TRBV27 to TRBJ1-5; TRBD1 is a possible D gene (5 bases). CDR1 and CDR2 (germline): MNHEY, SMNVEV (reference sequence). This CDR3 spans 14 amino acids. The ends were cut back, 6 bases at V and 6 bases at J, with 15 bases in the middle. The DNA of the CDR3 is TGTGCCAGCAGCGGTTTCGGGGGGGGTCAGCCCCAGCATTTT. It is translated as CASSGFGGGQPQHF.

V and J are TRBV28 and TRBJ1-2, with a tentative D call TRBD1 (6 bases). The ends were cut back, 6 bases at V and 6 bases at J, with 14 bases in the middle. Germline V gives CDR1 MDHEN, CDR2 SYDVKM. The CDR3 contains 13 residues. CDR3 nucleotide sequence: TGTGCCAGCAGGACAGGTTACAAAGATGGCTACACCTTC. Translated, it gives CASRTGYKDGYTF.

The rearrangement joins TRBV10-3 to TRBJ2-1; either TRBD1 or TRBD2 may fit D (6 bases each). With 6 bases removed from V and 6 bases from J, the gap between germline ends came to 9 bases. The germline gives CDR1 ENHRY, CDR2 SYGVKD. CDR3 size: 12 residues. The CDR3 bases are TGTGCCATCAGAGGGGGGAGCAATGAGCAGTTCTTC. It yields the protein CAIRGGSNEQFF.

V is TRBV6-1 and J is TRBJ1-1; no clear D. Germline CDR1 and CDR2: MNHNS and SASEGT. Trimming took 0 bases from V and 3 from J, leaving 5 bases between them. CDR3 length: 13 amino acids. CDR3: CASSEARDTEAFF. The CDR3 region has the DNA TGTGCCAGCAGTGAAGCTCGTGACACTGAAGCTTTCTTT.

The count of this clone is one. V and J are TRBV14 and TRBJ1-4; D might be TRBD1 (6 bases). The length of the CDR3 is 15 residues. Germline V gene lookup returns CDR1 SGHDN and CDR2 FVKESK. The V end lost 2 bases, the J end lost 4 bases, and 11 bases lay between the germline ends. This chain's CDR3 is CASSQHRVLNEKLFF. For the CDR3, the DNA is TGTGCCAGCAGCCAACACAGGGTCCTTAATGAAAAACTGTTTTTT.

V usage is TRBV7-2 and J usage is TRBJ2-1; 9 nucleotides line up with TRBD2. This CDR3 is 13 amino acids long. The J segment lost 6 bases and the V segment lost 8 bases, leaving 5 bases of the junction unmatched. The germline gives CDR1 SGHTA, CDR2 FQGNSA. CDR3: CASGLAGVNEQFF. CDR3 bases: TGTGCCAGCGGGTTAGCGGGGGTCAATGAGCAGTTCTTC. The full variable domain, rest sourced from reference TRBV7-2 and TRBJ2-1, is GAGVSQSPSNKVTEKGKDVELRCDPISGHTALYWYRQSLGQGLEFLIYFQGNSAPDKSGLPSDRFSAERTGGSVSTLTIQRTQQEDSAVYLCASGLAGVNEQFFGPGTRLTVL.

The chain employs TRBV9 and TRBJ1-3, with a possible D match to TRBD1 (5 bases). Germline V lookup: CDR1 SGDLS, CDR2 YYNGEE. CDR3 length: 15 amino acids. Trimming took 0 bases from V and 1 from J, leaving 8 bases between them. The CDR3 is CASSVASGSGNTIYF. As DNA, the CDR3 is TGTGCCAGCAGCGTAGCTTCAGGGTCTGGAAACACCATATATTTT.

This chain links TRBV6-5 with TRBJ2-1; a possible D gene is TRBD1 (6 bases). The CDR3 covers 14 residues. The germline V gene has CDR1 MNHEY and CDR2 SVGAGI. V lost 4 bases to trimming and J lost 2 bases, with 9 bases between them. CDR3 region: CASSSRDTYNEQFF. The CDR3, as DNA: TGTGCCAGCAGTTCTCGGGACACCTACAATGAGCAGTTCTTC.

This clone was found once. In nucleotides, the CDR3 is TGTGCCACCAGCAGAGAAGGGACAGGGAATGAAAAACTGTTTTTT. The encoded protein is CATSREGTGNEKLFF. The J gene is TRBJ1-4, the V gene TRBV15, with 9 nucleotides matching TRBD1. This CDR3 is 15 amino acids long. The V segment lost 0 bases and the J segment 5 bases; nucleotides outside the gene matches: 1. The V gene's germline CDR1 is LNHNV and CDR2 YYDKDF (reference sequence).

The chain is built from TRBV3-1 (or the pseudogene TRBV3-2) and TRBJ2-3; D uncertain. The CDR3 runs 13 residues. V was pared by 4 bases and J by 0 bases, with 5 bases between. The germline gives CDR1 LGHDT, CDR2 YNNKEL (reference sequence). The CDR3 DNA is TGTGCCAGCAGCCGAACTAGCACAGATACGCAGTATTTT. As protein: CASSRTSTDTQYF.

The chain carries TRBV5-1 and TRBJ1-6; possible D gene TRBD1, 5 bases. Between the trimmed V and J ends, which lost 0 bases and 0 bases, there was a span of 13 bases. The CDR3 runs to 18 residues. CDR1 is SGHRS, CDR2 YFSETQ, per germline. The CDR3 sequence is CASSLGPGGSSYNSPLHF. CDR3 nucleotide sequence: TGCGCCAGCAGCTTGGGACCCGGGGGGAGCTCCTATAATTCACCCCTCCACTTT.

V gene TRBV5-6 combines with J gene TRBJ1-6; TRBD1 matches at 8 bases. From germline, CDR1 is SGHDT and CDR2 YYEEEE. The trim removed 7 bases at V and 7 bases at J, leaving 7 bases unmatched. The CDR3 covers 14 residues. The CDR3: CASAGQGGNSPLHF. CDR3 nucleotide sequence: TGTGCCAGCGCCGGACAGGGCGGCAATTCACCCCTCCACTTT.

V and J are TRBV19 and TRBJ1-2, with D perhaps matching TRBD1 (6 bases). CDR1 is LNHDA and CDR2 is SQIVND in the germline V gene (reference sequence). The CDR3 is 14 residues long. Trimming took off 7 bases at V and 4 bases at J, with 16 bases between the two ends. The chain's CDR3 is CASNREGVSYGYTF. In nucleotides, the CDR3 is TGTGCCAGTAACAGGGAAGGAGTCTCCTATGGCTACACCTTC.

The chain couples TRBV9 to TRBJ1-5; 9 nucleotides agree with TRBD1. Germline V lookup: CDR1 SGDLS, CDR2 YYNGEE. The CDR3 extends over 14 amino acids. After removal of 7 bases from V and 6 bases from J, the junction contained 8 bases not matched to a gene. The CDR3 spells CASRQTGGGQPQHF. In nucleotides, the CDR3 is TGTGCCAGCCGACAAACAGGGGGCGGTCAGCCCCAGCATTTT.

CDR3 DNA: TGTGCCAGCAGTCAACGGACAGGGGGCCGCTATGGCTACACCTTC. This sequence encodes CASSQRTGGRYGYTF. The gene calls are TRBV7-3 and TRBJ1-2, with TRBD1 matching 11 bases. V trimming: 6 bases; J trimming: 4 bases; junction bases outside the gene matches: 7. Germline V gene lookup returns CDR1 SGHTA and CDR2 FQGTGA. The CDR3 consists of 15 residues.

This chain connects TRBV7-9 to TRBJ1-2; 7 bases map to TRBD1. The CDR3 sequence is 15 residues long. V dropped 5 bases and J dropped 3; count of bases not matched to a gene: 9. CDR1 and CDR2 (germline): SEHNR, FQNEAQ (reference sequence). CDR3 sequence: CASSGPTGPYYGYTF. The CDR3 DNA reads as TGTGCCAGCAGCGGACCGACAGGGCCGTACTATGGCTACACCTTC.